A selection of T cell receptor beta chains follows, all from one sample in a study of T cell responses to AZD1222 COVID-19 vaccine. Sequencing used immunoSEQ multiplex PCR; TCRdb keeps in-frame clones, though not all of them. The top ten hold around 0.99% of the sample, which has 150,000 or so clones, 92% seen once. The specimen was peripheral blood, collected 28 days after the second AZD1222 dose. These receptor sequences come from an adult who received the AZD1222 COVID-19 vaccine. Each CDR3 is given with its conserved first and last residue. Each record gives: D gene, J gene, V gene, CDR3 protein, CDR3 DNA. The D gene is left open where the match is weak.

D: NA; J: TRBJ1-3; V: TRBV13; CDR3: CASSLVDSGNTIYF; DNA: TGTGCCAGCAGCTTAGTGGACTCTGGAAACACCATATATTTT
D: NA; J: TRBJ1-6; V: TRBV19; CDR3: CASSIDLRYNSPLHF; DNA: TGTGCCAGTAGTATAGATCTCAGGTATAATTCACCCCTCCACTTT
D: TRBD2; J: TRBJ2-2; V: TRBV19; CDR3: CASSGIAGGPTGELFF; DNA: TGTGCCAGTAGCGGTATAGCGGGGGGACCCACCGGGGAGCTGTTTTTT
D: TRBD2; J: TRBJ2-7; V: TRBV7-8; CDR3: CASSSGTRVLEQYF; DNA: TGTGCCAGCAGCTCCGGGACTAGGGTTCTCGAGCAGTACTTC
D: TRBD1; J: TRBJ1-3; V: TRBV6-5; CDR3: CASANRGGNTIYF; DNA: TGTGCCAGCGCCAACAGGGGTGGAAACACCATATATTTT
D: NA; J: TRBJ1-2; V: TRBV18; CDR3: CASSRSYGYTF; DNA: TGTGCCAGCTCACGTAGCTATGGCTACACCTTC
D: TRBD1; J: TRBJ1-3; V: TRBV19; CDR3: CASSLQGGAGNTIYF; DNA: TGTGCCAGTAGTTTACAGGGGGGCGCTGGAAACACCATATATTTT
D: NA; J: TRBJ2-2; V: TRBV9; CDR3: CASSVEPGYTGELFF; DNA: TGTGCCAGCAGCGTAGAGCCGGGGTACACCGGGGAGCTGTTTTTT
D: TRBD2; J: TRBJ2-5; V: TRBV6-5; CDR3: CASSYTSGGQETQYF; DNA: TGTGCCAGCAGTTATACTAGCGGGGGCCAAGAGACCCAGTACTTC
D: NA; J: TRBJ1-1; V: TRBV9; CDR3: CASSVGANTEAFF; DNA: TGTGCCAGCAGCGTAGGCGCGAACACTGAAGCTTTCTTT
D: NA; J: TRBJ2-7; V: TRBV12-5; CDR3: CASGLVSSQVSYEQYF; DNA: TGTGCTAGTGGTTTGGTATCATCACAGGTTTCCTACGAGCAGTACTTC
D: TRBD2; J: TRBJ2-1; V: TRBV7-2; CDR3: CASSLGGASYNEQFF; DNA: TGTGCCAGCAGTCTCGGGGGGGCCTCCTACAATGAGCAGTTCTTC
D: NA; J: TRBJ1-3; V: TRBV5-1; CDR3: CASSLEAGSFSGNTIYF; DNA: TGCGCCAGCAGCTTGGAGGCAGGTTCTTTCTCTGGAAACACCATATATTTT
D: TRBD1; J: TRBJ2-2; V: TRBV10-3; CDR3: CAISATGTANTGELFF; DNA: TGTGCCATCAGCGCTACCGGGACAGCTAACACCGGGGAGCTGTTTTTT
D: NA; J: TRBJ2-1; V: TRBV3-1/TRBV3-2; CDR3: CASSRRGRVSYNEQFF; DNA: TGTGCCAGCAGCCGTAGAGGCAGGGTGTCCTACAATGAGCAGTTCTTC
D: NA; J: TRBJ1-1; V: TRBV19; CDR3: CASSGDLDMNTEAFF; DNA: TGTGCCAGTAGTGGGGACCTCGACATGAACACTGAAGCTTTCTTT